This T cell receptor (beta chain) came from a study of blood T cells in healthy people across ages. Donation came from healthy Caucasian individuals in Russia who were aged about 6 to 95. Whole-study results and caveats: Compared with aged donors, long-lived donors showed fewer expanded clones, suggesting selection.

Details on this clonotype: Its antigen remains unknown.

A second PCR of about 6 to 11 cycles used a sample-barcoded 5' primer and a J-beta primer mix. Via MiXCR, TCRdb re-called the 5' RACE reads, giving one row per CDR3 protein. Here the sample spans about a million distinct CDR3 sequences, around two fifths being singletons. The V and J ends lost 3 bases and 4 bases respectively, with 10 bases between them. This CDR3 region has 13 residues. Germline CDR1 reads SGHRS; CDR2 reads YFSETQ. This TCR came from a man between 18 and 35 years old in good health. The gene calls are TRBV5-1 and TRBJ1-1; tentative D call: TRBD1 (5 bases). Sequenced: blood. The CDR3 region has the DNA TGCGCCAGCAGCTCGGACGGGGGCACTGAAGCTTTCTTT. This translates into CASSSDGGTEAFF.